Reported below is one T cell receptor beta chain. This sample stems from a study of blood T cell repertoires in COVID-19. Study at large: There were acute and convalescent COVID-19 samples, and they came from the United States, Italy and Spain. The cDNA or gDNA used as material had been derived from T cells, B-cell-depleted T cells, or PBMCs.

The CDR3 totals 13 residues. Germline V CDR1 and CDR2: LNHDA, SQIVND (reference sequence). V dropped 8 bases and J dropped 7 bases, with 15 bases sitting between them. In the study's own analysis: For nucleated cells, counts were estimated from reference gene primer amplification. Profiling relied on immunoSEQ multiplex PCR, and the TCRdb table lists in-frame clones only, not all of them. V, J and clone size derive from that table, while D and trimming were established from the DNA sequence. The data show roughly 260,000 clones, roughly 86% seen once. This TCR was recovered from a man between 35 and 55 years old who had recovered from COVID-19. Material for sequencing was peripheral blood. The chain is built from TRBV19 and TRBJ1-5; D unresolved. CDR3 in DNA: TGTGCCAGTGAAGGAGGGAGGGCCCAGCCCCAGCATTTT. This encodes CASEGGRAQPQHF.